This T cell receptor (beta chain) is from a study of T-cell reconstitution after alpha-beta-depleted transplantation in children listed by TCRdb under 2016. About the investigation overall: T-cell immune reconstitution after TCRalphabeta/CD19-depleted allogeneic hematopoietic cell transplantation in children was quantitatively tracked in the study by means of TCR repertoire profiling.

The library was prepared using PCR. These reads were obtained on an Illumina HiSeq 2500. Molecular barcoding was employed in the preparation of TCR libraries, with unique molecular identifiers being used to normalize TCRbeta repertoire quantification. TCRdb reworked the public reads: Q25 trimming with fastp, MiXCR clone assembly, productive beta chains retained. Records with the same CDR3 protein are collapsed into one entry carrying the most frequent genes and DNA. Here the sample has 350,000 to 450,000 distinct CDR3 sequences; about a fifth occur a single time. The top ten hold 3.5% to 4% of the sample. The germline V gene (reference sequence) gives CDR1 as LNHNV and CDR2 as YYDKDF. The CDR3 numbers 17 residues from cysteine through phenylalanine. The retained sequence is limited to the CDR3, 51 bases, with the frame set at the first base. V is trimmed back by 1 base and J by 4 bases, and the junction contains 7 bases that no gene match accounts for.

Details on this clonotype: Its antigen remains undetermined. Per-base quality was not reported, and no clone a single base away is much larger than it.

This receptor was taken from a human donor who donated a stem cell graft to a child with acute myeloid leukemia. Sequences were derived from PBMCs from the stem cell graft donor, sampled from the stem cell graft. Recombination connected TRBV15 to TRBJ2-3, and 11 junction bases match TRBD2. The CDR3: CATSRVGGTSGSDTQYF. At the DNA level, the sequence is TGTGCCACCAGCAGAGTTGGGGGGACTAGCGGCTCAGATACGCAGTATTTT.